These 12 T cell receptor beta chains were all obtained from the same sample, sequenced in a study of control samples from healthy donors and cancer patients. Only in-frame clones appear in the TCRdb table, and some are missing; sequencing was by immunoSEQ multiplex PCR. The sample lists roughly 140,000 clones; over 90% were seen once. The sequenced sample consisted of blood. The receptors shown here come from a man aged 50 to 60 in good health.

The chain links TRBV2 to TRBJ1-5, with D possibly TRBD1 on 5 matching bases. The germline V and J ends were trimmed by 4 bases and 5 bases, with 12 bases remaining between them. This CDR3 is built from 14 residues. The V gene's germline CDR1 is SNHLY and CDR2 FYNNEI. In DNA, the CDR3 is TGTGCCAGCAGTGCCTATGACAGCGATCAGCCCCAGCATTTT. Amino acids: CASSAYDSDQPQHF.

The chain carries TRBV11-2 and TRBJ2-7; D unclear. This CDR3 is built from 17 residues. Germline CDR1 reads SGHAT; CDR2 reads FQNNGV. The ends were cut back, 2 bases at V and 0 bases at J, with 17 bases in the middle. CDR3 in DNA: TGTGCCAGCAGCTTAACGACCCAGGTATCTGGCTCCTACGAGCAGTACTTC. Translation gives CASSLTTQVSGSYEQYF.

The chain uses TRBV21-1 and TRBJ1-5. TRBV21-1 is shown as a pseudogene. The CDR3 is 16 residues long. DNA of the CDR3: TGTGCCAGCAGCACTGAGGGCCGGGATAGCAATCAGCCCCAGCATTTT. It yields the protein CASSTEGRDSNQPQHF.

The CDR3 sequence is CASSLGAGSSYNEQFF. The CDR3, as DNA: TGTGCCAGCAGCTTGGGGGCGGGGAGCTCCTACAATGAGCAGTTCTTC. The J gene is TRBJ2-1, the V gene TRBV5-4; tentatively, D is TRBD2 (6 bases). The germline gives CDR1 SGHNT, CDR2 YYREEE (reference sequence). Trimming took 0 bases from V and 0 from J, leaving 10 bases between them. CDR3 length: 16 amino acids.

V and J are TRBV13 and TRBJ2-5, with D possibly being TRBD2 (5 bases). Germline values: CDR1 PRHDT, CDR2 FYEKMQ (reference sequence). Trimming left V 4 bases short and J 5 bases short, with 14 bases between. This CDR3 has 14 amino acids. The DNA for the CDR3 is TGTGCCAGCAGCTCCTCACGGGGATGGGAGACCCAGTACTTC. Translated, it gives CASSSSRGWETQYF.

The chain combines TRBV28 with TRBJ2-4; the D is unclear. V lost 3 bases, J lost 0 bases, and 9 bases lay in between. The germline CDR1 and CDR2 sequences are MDHEN and SYDVKM. CDR3 length: 15 residues. The CDR3 spells CASSFALLAKNIQYF. The CDR3 nucleotides are TGTGCCAGCAGTTTTGCGCTACTAGCCAAAAACATTCAGTACTTC.

This clone was observed a single time. The chain couples TRBV10-3 to TRBJ2-7; D tentatively reads TRBD1 or TRBD2 (5 bases each). Germline lookup yields CDR1 ENHRY and CDR2 SYGVKD. V was pared by 6 bases and J by 0 bases, with 15 bases between. The CDR3 has 15 amino acids. The CDR3: CAIRDRGTNSYEQYF. The DNA of the CDR3 is TGTGCCATCAGAGACAGAGGGACGAACTCCTACGAGCAGTACTTC.

This chain connects TRBV6-2 or TRBV6-3 to TRBJ2-3, with a possible D match to TRBD2 (6 bases). The CDR3 totals 16 residues. Trimming shortened V by 2 bases and J by 0 bases, and 12 bases separated the two germline ends. Per germline, CDR1 MNHEY and CDR2 SVGEGT. CDR3 nucleotides: TGTGCCAGCAGTTACGGTGTTAGCGGTAGCACAGATACGCAGTATTTT. Translated: CASSYGVSGSTDTQYF.

The chain employs TRBV4-2 and TRBJ1-2; 8 bases align to TRBD1. V shed 3 bases and J 4 bases; nucleotides not matched to a gene: 7. CDR1 and CDR2 from the germline V gene are LGHNA and YNFKEQ. The CDR3 extends over 15 amino acids. The CDR3 DNA reads as TGTGCCAGCAGCCACGGTGGACAGGGCACCTATGGCTACACCTTC. Amino acid sequence: CASSHGGQGTYGYTF.

The chain is built from TRBV5-1 and TRBJ1-2, with D unclear. The CDR3 runs to 13 residues. From germline, CDR1 is SGHRS and CDR2 YFSETQ. V was cut by 0 bases and J by 5 bases, with 8 bases left in between. The CDR3 reads CASSLDGSYGYTF. The DNA for the CDR3 is TGCGCCAGCAGCTTGGACGGCAGTTATGGCTACACCTTC.

CDR3 sequence: CASSLTADGAGGTEAFF. The CDR3 bases are TGTGCCAGCAGCTTAACCGCCGATGGGGCAGGGGGCACTGAAGCTTTCTTT. The chain carries TRBV7-6 and TRBJ1-1; TRBD1 matches at 7 bases. The length of the CDR3 is 17 residues. In germline, CDR1 is SGHVS, CDR2 FNYEAQ. V shed 2 bases, J shed 4 bases, and the junction held 13 bases outside the gene matches. The full variable domain, in which reference TRBV7-6 and TRBJ1-1 provide the parts outside the CDR3, is GAGVSQSPRYKVTKRGQDVALRCDPISGHVSLYWYRQALGQGPEFLTYFNYEAQQDKSGLPNDRFSAERPEGSISTLTIQRTEQRDSAMYRCASSLTADGAGGTEAFFGQGTRLTVV.

The chain employs TRBV11-2 and TRBJ2-3; 8 positions agree with TRBD1. V dropped 3 bases and J dropped 4; count of bases not matched to a gene: 6. CDR3 length: 15 residues. Germline loops: CDR1 SGHAT, CDR2 FQNNGV. The CDR3 nucleotides read TGTGCCAGCAGCTTCGGGGACAGGAGGGCAGATACGCAGTATTTT. This codes for CASSFGDRRADTQYF.